This T cell receptor (beta chain) was found in a study of cytomegalovirus exposure and HLA in healthy donors. General study findings and limits: A classifier reportedly called cytomegalovirus status with high sensitivity and specificity. CMV antigen specificity of three CMV-associated chains was confirmed in vitro.

Repertoires were generated with immunoSEQ multiplex PCR, while TCRdb's copy carries only in-frame clones and drops some. The sample records 50,000 or so clones, approximately 89% being singletons. A remark on this clone: Its antigen is as yet unknown.

Germline V gives CDR1 GTSNPN, CDR2 SVGIG (reference sequence). This CDR3 has 16 amino acids. The trim removed 3 bases at V and 0 bases at J, leaving 7 bases unmatched. The V gene is TRBV30, the J gene TRBJ1-4, with 7 bases matching TRBD1. The source of this sequence is a woman under 30 in good health and CMV-seropositive. The sample taken for sequencing was PBMCs. In DNA form, the CDR3 reads TGTGCCTGGAGCGTGACAGGGAAAACAACTAATGAAAAACTGTTTTTT. Residues: CAWSVTGKTTNEKLFF. Drawing the rest from reference TRBV30 and TRBJ1-4, the complete variable domain is SQTIHQWPATLVQPVGSPLSLECTVEGTSNPNLYWYRQAAGRGLQLLFYSVGIGQISSEVPQNLSASRPQDRQFILSSKKLLLSDSGFYLCAWSVTGKTTNEKLFFGSGTQLSVL.